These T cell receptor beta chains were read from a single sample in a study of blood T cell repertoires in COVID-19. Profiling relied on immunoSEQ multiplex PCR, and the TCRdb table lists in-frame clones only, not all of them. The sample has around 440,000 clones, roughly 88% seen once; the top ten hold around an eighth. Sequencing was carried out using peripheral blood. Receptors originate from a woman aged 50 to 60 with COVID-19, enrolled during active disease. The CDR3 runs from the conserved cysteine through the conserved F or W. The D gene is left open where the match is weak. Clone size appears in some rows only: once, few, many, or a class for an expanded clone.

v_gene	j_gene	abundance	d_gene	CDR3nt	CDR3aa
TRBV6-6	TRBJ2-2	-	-	TGTGCCAGCAGTTACTCGAGAGACACCGGGGAGCTGTTTTTT	CASSYSRDTGELFF
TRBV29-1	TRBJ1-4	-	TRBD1	TGCAGCGGAGGACAGGGAGGTGAAAAACTGTTTTTT	CSGGQGGEKLFF
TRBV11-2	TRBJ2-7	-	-	TGTGCCAGCAGCTTAGTAGGTAGCGAGGACGAGCAGTACTTC	CASSLVGSEDEQYF
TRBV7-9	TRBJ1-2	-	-	TGTGCCAGCAGCTCGCAGGGAAGCTATGGCTACACCTTC	CASSSQGSYGYTF
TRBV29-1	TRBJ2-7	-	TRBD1	TGCAGAGGGACAGGGGCGGACTACGAGCAGTACTTC	CRGTGADYEQYF
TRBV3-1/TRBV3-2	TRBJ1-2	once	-	TGTGCCAGCAGCCAGGACTCAAGGGTTGGCTACACCTTC	CASSQDSRVGYTF
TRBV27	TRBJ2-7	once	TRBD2	TGTGCCAGCAGGTCGGGGGGGGCGAGCTCCTACGAGCAGTACTTC	CASRSGGASSYEQYF
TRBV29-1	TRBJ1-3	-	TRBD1	TGCAGCGCTCACAGGACAGGGGGAAACACCATATATTTT	CSAHRTGGNTIYF
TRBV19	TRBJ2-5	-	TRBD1	TGTGCCAGTACTCGACAGGGGGCAGAGACCCAGTACTTC	CASTRQGAETQYF
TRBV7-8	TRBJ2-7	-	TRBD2	TGTGCCAGCAGCTTACATCTAGCGGGGGACTCCTACGAGCAGTACTTC	CASSLHLAGDSYEQYF
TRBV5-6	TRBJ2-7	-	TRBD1	TGTGCCAGCAGCCAGGGACAGAGACCTACAATCTACGAGCAGTACTTC	CASSQGQRPTIYEQYF
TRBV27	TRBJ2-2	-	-	TGTGCCAGCAGTTGGACTCTCGGGGAGCTGTTTTTT	CASSWTLGELFF
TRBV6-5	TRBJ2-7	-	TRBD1	TGTGCCAGCAGGACCGGGACAGGGGGGGCCGAGCAGTACTTC	CASRTGTGGAEQYF
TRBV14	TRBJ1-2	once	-	TGTGCCAGCAGCCAAGTGGGGGGAGGATACCCCTATGGCTACACCTTC	CASSQVGGGYPYGYTF
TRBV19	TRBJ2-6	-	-	TGTGCCAGTAGACCGTCCTGGGAGGCCTCTGGGGCCAACGTCCTGACTTTC	CASRPSWEASGANVLTF
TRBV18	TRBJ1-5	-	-	TGTGCCAGCTCAGAGACAGAAACTAATCAGCCCCAGCATTTT	CASSETETNQPQHF
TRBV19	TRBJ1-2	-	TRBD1	TGTGCCAGTAGTGCGGGCGCCGAATGGGCGGTGAGACAGGGGGCGAAGGGCTACACCTTC	CASSAGAEWAVRQGAKGYTF
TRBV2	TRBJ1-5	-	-	TGTGCCAGCAGTCCCCAGACGGGGAATCAGCCCCAGCATTTT	CASSPQTGNQPQHF
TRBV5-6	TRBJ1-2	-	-	TGTGCCAGCACCCCCTCGCTCGGGGGGGCGGACTATGGCTACACCTTC	CASTPSLGGADYGYTF
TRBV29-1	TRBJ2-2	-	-	TGCAGCGTTGCAGGCGCGAACACCGGGGAGCTGTTTTTT	CSVAGANTGELFF
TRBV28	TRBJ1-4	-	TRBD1	TGTGCCGCAGGGGACAGGGGGCACCCAACTAATGAAAAACTGTTTTTT	CAAGDRGHPTNEKLFF
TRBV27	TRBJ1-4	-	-	TGTGCCAGCAGTTTACCCAACGGAAAACTGTTTTTT	CASSLPNGKLFF
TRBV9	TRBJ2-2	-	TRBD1	TGTGCCAGCAGCCCTCGGGACAGCGACACCGGGGAGCTGTTTTTT	CASSPRDSDTGELFF
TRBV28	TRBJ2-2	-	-	TGTGCCAGCAGTCATACAGGGTGGAACACCGGGGAGCTGTTTTTT	CASSHTGWNTGELFF
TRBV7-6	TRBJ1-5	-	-	TGTGCCAGCAGCTTAAAGGGGCAGGGAAACCAGCCCCAGCATTTT	CASSLKGQGNQPQHF
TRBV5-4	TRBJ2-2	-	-	TGTGCCACCTCAGGGGCAGTTAACACCGGGGAGCTGTTTTTT	CATSGAVNTGELFF
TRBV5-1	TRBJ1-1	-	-	TGCGCCAGCAGCTTAAGCCCTAACACTGAAGCTTTCTTT	CASSLSPNTEAFF
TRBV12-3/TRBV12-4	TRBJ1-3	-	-	TGTGCCAGTAGGGGGAACACCATATATTTT	CASRGNTIYF
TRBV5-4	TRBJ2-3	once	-	TGTGCCAGCAGCCTGACAGATACGCAGTATTTT	CASSLTDTQYF
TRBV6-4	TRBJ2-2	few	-	TGTGCCAGCCGAACGGGGGAGGACACCGGGGAGCTGTTTTTT	CASRTGEDTGELFF
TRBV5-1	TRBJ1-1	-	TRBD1	TGCGCCAGCAGCTTTGACAGGGTGAAAAGTTTAACTGAAGCTTTCTTT	CASSFDRVKSLTEAFF
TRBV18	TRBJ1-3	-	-	TGTGCCAGCTCACCCCAACAGGGATCCGGAAACACCATATATTTT	CASSPQQGSGNTIYF
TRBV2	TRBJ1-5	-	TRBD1	TGTGCCAGCAGTGGGACAGGGGGCAATCAGCCCCAGCATTTT	CASSGTGGNQPQHF
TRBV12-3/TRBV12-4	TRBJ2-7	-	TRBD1	TGTGCCAGCAGGCCGAGACAGGGCGACGAGCAGTACTTC	CASRPRQGDEQYF
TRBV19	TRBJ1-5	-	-	TGTGCCAGTAGTCGCGCGGCGGGGTTAGGTCAGCCCCAGCATTTT	CASSRAAGLGQPQHF
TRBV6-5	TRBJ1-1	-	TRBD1	TGTGCCAGCAGGCCCAACAGGGGGAACACTGAAGCTTTCTTT	CASRPNRGNTEAFF
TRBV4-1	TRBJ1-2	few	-	TGCGCCAGCAGCCAAGCCACAGGGAGTGGCTACACCTTC	CASSQATGSGYTF
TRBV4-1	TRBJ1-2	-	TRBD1	TGCGCCAGCAGCCAAGATCCGGACAGGGGGGAGGGCTACACCTTC	CASSQDPDRGEGYTF
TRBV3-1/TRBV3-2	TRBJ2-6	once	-	TGTGCCAGCAGCCGATCCGACGGGAGCTCTGGGGCCAACGTCCTGACTTTC	CASSRSDGSSGANVLTF
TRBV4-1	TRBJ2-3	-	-	TGCGCCAGCAGCCAGGACCGAGGGAGGGATACGCAGTATTTT	CASSQDRGRDTQYF
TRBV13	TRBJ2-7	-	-	TGTGCCAGCAGCTGGGGAACAGGGACCGAGCAGTACTTC	CASSWGTGTEQYF
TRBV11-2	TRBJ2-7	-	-	TGTGCCAGCAGCTTAGACAGGGTAACGTACGAGCAGTACTTC	CASSLDRVTYEQYF
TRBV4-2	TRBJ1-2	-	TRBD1	TGTGCCAGCAGCCAAGTTGGGACAGGGAGGAAGGGCTACACCTTC	CASSQVGTGRKGYTF
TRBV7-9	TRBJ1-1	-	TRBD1	TGTGCCAGCAGCTCGCCGGGACAGGGCGCTGGGTCTGGAGCTTTCTTT	CASSSPGQGAGSGAFF
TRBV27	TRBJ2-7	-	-	TGTGCCAGCAACCCCAGGGAAGGGTCGTACGAGCAGTACTTC	CASNPREGSYEQYF
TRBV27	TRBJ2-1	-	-	TGTGCCAGCAGATCGAGACAGCTGAGCTACAATGAGCAGTTCTTC	CASRSRQLSYNEQFF
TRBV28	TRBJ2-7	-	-	TGTGCCAGCAGTTTCAGGGGCGAGCAGTACTTC	CASSFRGEQYF
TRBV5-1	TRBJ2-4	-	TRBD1	TGCGCCAGCAGCTGGGACAGGGGAAACATTCAGTACTTC	CASSWDRGNIQYF